Listed here is a single T cell receptor beta chain. Its antigen is unknown. Germline loops: CDR1 ENHRY, CDR2 SYGVKD. The CDR3 sequence is 18 residues long. TCRdb reprocessed the 5' RACE reads, with one entry per CDR3 protein and no DNA. The table lists roughly 450,000 distinct CDR3 sequences, with approximately 1.4% in the top ten. This sample is drawn from a study of T cells expressing NK-cell markers. General study results and limits: For about six donors, the dominant NKG2C+ clonotypes made up about 1.0-8% of their CD8+ T cells.

Sequences were obtained from blood T cells: a sorted CD56 or NKG2C T cell subset, CD4+ or CD8+ T cells, or bulk PBMC T cells (not recorded which). This clonotype was obtained from a woman aged 50 to 60 in good health. The chain joins TRBV10-3 to TRBJ2-1; TCRdb picks TRBD2, but there is no DNA to check that call. The CDR3 is CAISGTSGRGSSYNEQFF.